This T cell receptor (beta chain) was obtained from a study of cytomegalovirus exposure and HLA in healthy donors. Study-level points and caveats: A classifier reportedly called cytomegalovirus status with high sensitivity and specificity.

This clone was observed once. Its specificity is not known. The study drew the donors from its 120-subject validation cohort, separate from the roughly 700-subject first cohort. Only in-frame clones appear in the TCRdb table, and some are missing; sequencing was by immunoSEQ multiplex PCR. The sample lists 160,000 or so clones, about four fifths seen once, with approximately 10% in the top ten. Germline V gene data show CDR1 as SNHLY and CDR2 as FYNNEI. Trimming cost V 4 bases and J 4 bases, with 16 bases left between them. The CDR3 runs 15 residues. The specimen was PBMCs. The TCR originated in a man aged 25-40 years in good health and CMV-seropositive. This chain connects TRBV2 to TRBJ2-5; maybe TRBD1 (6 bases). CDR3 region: CASSGGAQGGETQYF. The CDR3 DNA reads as TGTGCCAGCAGTGGAGGGGCCCAAGGGGGAGAGACCCAGTACTTC.